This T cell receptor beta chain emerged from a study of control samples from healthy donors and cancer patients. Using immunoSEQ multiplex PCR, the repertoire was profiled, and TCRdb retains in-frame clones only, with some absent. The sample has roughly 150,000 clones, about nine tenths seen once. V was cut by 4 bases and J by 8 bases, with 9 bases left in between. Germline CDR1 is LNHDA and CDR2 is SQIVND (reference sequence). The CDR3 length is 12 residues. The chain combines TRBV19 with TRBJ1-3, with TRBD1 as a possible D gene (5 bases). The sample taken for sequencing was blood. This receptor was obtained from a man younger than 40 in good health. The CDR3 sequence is CASSTTGDTIYF. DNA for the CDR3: TGTGCCAGTAGTACAACAGGAGACACCATATATTTT.